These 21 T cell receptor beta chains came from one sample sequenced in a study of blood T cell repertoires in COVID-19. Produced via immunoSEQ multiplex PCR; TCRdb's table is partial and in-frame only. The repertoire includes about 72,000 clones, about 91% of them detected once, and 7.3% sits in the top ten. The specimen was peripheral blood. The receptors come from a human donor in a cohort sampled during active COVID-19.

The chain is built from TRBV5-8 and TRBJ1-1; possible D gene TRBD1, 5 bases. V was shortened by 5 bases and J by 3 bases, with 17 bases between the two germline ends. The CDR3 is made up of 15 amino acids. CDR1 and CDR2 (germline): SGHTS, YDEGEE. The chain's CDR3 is CASSPSRERDTEAFF. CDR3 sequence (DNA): TGTGCCAGCAGTCCGTCCAGGGAGCGGGACACTGAAGCTTTCTTT.

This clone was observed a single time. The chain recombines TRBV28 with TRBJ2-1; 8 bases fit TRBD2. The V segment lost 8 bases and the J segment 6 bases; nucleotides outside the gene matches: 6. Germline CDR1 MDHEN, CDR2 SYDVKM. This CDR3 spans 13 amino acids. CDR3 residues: CASLLAESNEQFF. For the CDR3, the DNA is TGTGCCAGCCTACTAGCGGAGAGCAATGAGCAGTTCTTC.

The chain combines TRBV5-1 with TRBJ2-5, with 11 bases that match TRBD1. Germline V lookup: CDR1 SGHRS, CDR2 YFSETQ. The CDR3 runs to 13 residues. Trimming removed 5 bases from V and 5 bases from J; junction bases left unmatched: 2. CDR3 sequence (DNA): TGCGCCAGCAGTAGGGACAGGGGGGAGACCCAGTACTTC. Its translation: CASSRDRGETQYF.

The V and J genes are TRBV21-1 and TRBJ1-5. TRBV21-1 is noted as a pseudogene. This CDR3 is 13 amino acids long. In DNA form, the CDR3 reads TGTGCCAGCGGGGGGGTGGGCAATCAGCCCCAGCATTTT. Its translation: CASGGVGNQPQHF.

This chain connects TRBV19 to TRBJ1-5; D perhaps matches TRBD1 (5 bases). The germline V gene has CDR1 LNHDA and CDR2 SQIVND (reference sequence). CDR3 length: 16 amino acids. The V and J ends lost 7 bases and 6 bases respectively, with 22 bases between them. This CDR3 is CASTEGIPGEFQPQHF. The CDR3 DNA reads TGTGCCAGTACGGAGGGGATCCCGGGAGAGTTTCAGCCCCAGCATTTT.

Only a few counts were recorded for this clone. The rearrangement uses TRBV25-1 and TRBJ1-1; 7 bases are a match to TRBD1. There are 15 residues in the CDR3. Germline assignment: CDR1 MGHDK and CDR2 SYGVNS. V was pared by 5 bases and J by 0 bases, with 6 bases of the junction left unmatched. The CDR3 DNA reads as TGTGCCAGCAGTAGACAGACAGGGATGAACACTGAAGCTTTCTTT. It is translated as CASSRQTGMNTEAFF.

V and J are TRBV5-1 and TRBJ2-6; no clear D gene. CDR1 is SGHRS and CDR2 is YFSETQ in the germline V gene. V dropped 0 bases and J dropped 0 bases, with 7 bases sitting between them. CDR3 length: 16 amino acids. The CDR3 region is CASSLEPSSGANVLTF. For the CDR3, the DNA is TGCGCCAGCAGCTTGGAACCGAGCTCTGGGGCCAACGTCCTGACTTTC.

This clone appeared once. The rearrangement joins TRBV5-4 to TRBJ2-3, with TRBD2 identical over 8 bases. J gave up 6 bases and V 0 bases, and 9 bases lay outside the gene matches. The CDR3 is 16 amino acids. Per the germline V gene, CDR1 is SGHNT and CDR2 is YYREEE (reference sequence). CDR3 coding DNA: TGTGCCAGCAGCTTGGTGAGCGGGGGACCCATGGATACGCAGTATTTT. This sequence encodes CASSLVSGGPMDTQYF.

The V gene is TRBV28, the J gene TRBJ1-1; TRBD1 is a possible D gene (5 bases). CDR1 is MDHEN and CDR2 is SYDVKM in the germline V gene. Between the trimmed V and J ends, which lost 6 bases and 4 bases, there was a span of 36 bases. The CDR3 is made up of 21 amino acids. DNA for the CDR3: TGTGCCAGCAGCTCTCTCCCGGGTAGCGCCCGGGCTCAGGGCGGGAGCACTGAAGCTTTCTTT. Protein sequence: CASSSLPGSARAQGGSTEAFF.

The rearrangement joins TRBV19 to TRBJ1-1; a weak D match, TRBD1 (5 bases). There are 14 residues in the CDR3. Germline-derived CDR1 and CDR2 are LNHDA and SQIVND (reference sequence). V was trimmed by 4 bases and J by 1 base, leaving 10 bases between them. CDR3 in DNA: TGTGCCAGTAGTAAGCGGGACGGGAACACTGAAGCTTTCTTT. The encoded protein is CASSKRDGNTEAFF.

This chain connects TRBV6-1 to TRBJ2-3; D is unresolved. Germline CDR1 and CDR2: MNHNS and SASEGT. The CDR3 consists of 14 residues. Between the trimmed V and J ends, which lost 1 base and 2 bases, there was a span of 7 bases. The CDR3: CASSEGRVTDTQYF. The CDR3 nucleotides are TGTGCCAGCAGTGAAGGCCGGGTCACAGATACGCAGTATTTT.

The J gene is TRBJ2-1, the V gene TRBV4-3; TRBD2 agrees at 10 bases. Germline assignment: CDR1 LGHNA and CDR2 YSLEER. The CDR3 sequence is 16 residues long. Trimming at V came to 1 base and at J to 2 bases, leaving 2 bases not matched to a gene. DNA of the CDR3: TGCGCCAGCAGCCAAGGGACTAGCGGACCCTACAATGAGCAGTTCTTC. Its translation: CASSQGTSGPYNEQFF.

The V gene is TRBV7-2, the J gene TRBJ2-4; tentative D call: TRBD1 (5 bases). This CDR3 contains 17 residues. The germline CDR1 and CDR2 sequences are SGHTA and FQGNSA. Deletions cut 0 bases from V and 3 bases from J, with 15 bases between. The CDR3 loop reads CASSLAGRGFGKNIQYF. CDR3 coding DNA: TGTGCCAGCAGCTTAGCGGGTAGGGGTTTCGGCAAAAACATTCAGTACTTC.

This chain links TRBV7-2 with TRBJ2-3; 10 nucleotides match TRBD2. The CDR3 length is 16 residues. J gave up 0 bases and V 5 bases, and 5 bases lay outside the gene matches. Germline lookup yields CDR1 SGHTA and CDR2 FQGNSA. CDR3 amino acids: CASSVTSGTSTDTQYF. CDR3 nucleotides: TGTGCCAGCAGCGTAACTAGCGGGACAAGCACAGATACGCAGTATTTT.

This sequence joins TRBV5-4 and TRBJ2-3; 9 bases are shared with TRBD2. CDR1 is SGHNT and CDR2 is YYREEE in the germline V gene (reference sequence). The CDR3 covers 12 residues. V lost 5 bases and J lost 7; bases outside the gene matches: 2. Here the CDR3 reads CASSSGSYTQYF. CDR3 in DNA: TGTGCCAGCAGTAGCGGGAGCTATACGCAGTATTTT.

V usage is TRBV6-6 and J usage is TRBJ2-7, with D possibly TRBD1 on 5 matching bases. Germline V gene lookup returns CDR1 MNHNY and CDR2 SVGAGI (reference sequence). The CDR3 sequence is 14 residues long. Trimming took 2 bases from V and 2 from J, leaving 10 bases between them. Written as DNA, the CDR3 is TGTGCCAGCAGTTACGACAGCTCTACCTACGAGCAGTACTTC. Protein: CASSYDSSTYEQYF.

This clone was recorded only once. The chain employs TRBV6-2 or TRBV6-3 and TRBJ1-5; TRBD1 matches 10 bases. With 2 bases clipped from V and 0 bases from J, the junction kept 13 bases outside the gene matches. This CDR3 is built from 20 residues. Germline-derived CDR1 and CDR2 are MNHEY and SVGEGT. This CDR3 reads CASSYGLGQGTKFSNQPQHF. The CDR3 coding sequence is TGTGCCAGCAGTTACGGACTGGGACAGGGGACCAAATTTAGCAATCAGCCCCAGCATTTT.

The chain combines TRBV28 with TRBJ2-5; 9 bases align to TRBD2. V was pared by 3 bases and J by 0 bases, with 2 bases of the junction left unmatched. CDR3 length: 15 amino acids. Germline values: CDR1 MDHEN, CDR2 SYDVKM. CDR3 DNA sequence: TGTGCCAGCAGTTTGACTAGCGGAAACCAAGAGACCCAGTACTTC. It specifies CASSLTSGNQETQYF.

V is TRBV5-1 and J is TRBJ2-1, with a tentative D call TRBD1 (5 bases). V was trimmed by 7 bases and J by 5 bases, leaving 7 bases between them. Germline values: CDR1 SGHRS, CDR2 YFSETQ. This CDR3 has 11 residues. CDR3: CASSQDNEQFF. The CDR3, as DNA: TGCGCCAGCTCACAGGACAATGAGCAGTTCTTC.

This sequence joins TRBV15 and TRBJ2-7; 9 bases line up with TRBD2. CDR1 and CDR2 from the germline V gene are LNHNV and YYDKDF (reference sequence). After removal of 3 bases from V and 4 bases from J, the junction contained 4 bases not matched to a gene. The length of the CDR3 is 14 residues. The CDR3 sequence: CATSRGLAGYEQYF. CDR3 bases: TGTGCCACCAGCAGGGGACTAGCAGGGTACGAGCAGTACTTC.

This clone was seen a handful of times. DNA of the CDR3: TGTGCCACCCAAGTAAGAGGGATCGTCGGCAATCAGCCCCAGCATTTT. Protein product: CATQVRGIVGNQPQHF. This chain uses TRBV15 with TRBJ1-5; no clear D. Germline V gene sequence: CDR1 LNHNV, CDR2 YYDKDF (reference sequence). V lost 8 bases and J lost 2, with 19 bases in between. The CDR3 is made up of 16 amino acids.